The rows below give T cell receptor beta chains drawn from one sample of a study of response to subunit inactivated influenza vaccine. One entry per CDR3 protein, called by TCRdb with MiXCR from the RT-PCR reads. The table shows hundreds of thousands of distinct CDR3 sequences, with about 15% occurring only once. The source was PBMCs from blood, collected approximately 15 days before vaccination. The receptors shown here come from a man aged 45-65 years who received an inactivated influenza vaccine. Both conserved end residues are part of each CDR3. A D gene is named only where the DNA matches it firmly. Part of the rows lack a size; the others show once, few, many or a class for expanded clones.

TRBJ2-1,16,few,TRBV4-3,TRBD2,CASSQESLAAYNEQFF,TGCGCCAGCAGCCAAGAATCCCTAGCGGCCTACAATGAGCAGTTCTTC
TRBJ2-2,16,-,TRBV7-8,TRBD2,CASSLERTSRTGELFF,TGTGCCAGCAGCTTAGAGAGGACTAGCCGCACCGGGGAGCTGTTTTTT
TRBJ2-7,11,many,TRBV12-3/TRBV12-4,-,CASSWGGEQYF,TGTGCCAGCAGCTGGGGCGGCGAGCAGTACTTC
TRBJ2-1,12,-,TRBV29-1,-,CSVDPGSGEQFF,TGCAGCGTCGACCCAGGGTCCGGTGAGCAGTTCTTC
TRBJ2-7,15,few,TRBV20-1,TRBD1,CSARNPGTGVDKQYF,TGCAGTGCTAGGAACCCGGGGACAGGGGTTGACAAGCAGTACTTC
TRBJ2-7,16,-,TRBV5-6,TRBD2,CASSGGVPGSGYEQYF,TGTGCCAGCAGCGGGGGGGTTCCCGGGTCAGGTTACGAGCAGTACTTC
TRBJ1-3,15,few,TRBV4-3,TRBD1,CASSRSGQGSNTIYF,TGCGCCAGCAGCCGCTCGGGACAGGGTTCAAACACCATATATTTT
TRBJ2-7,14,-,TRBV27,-,CASSPTGTLYEQYF,TGTGCCAGCAGTCCCACCGGGACTCTCTACGAGCAGTACTTC
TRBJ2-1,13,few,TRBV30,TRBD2,CAWLAGGDFEQFF,TGTGCCTGGCTAGCGGGGGGGGACTTTGAGCAGTTCTTC
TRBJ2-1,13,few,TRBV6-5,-,CASSHGTHNEQFF,TGTGCCAGCAGTCACGGGACTCACAATGAGCAGTTCTTC
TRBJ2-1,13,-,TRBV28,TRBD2,CASRLAGNNEQFF,TGTGCCAGCCGGCTAGCGGGTAACAATGAGCAGTTCTTC
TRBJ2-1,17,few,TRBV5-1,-,CASSLGVARPIYNEQFF,TGCGCCAGCAGCTTGGGCGTGGCCAGGCCGATTTACAATGAGCAGTTCTTC
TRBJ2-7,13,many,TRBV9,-,CASSAGQAYEQYF,TGTGCCAGCAGCGCGGGACAAGCCTACGAGCAGTACTTC
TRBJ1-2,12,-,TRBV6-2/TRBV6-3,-,CASKVGGNGYTF,TGTGCCAGCAAAGTTGGAGGAAATGGCTACACCTTC
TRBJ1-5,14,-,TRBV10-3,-,CAISEGTRNQPQHF,TGTGCCATCAGTGAGGGGACAAGAAATCAGCCCCAGCATTTT
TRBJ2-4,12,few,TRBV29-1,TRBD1,CSGTGSENIQYF,TGCAGCGGGACAGGGTCGGAAAACATTCAGTACTTC
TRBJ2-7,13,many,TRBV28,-,CASSLGISYEQYF,TGTGCCAGCAGTTTGGGCATCTCCTACGAGCAGTACTTC
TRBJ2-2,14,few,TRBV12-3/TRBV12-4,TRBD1,CASRAGQGSGELFF,TGTGCCAGCAGAGCGGGACAGGGTTCCGGGGAGCTGTTTTTT
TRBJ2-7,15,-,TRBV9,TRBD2,CASSVGGSISYEQYF,TGTGCCAGCAGCGTAGGCGGGAGTATTTCCTACGAGCAGTACTTC
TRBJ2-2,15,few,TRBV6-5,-,CASSYSADFTGELFF,TGTGCCAGCAGTTACTCCGCCGACTTCACCGGGGAGCTGTTTTTT
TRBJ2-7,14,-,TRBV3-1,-,CASSPFLGFHEQYF,TGTGCCAGCAGCCCATTTCTAGGGTTTCACGAGCAGTACTTC
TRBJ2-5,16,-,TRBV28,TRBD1,CASSPEGQSAAETQYF,TGTGCCAGCAGTCCAGAGGGACAGAGCGCGGCGGAGACCCAGTACTTC
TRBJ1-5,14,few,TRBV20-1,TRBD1,CSARTGGTGQPQHF,TGCAGTGCTCGGACAGGGGGCACAGGTCAGCCCCAGCATTTT
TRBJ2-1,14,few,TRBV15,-,CATSRDSQGDEQFF,TGTGCCACCAGCAGAGATAGCCAGGGCGATGAGCAGTTCTTC
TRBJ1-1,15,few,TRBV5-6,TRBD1,CASSLRQGLNTEAFF,TGTGCCAGCAGCCTAAGACAGGGGCTGAACACTGAAGCTTTCTTT
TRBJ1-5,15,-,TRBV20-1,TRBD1,CSASQGQGGTQPQHF,TGCAGTGCTAGCCAGGGACAGGGGGGGACTCAGCCCCAGCATTTT
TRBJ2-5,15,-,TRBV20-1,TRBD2,CSASPSGGVWETQYF,TGCAGTGCTAGCCCCAGCGGGGGGGTATGGGAGACCCAGTACTTC
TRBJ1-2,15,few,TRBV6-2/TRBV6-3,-,CASSYTTTPSYGYTF,TGTGCCAGCAGTTACACGACAACGCCCTCCTATGGCTACACCTTC
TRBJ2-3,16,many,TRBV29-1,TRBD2,CSVEDLWSGGTDTQYF,TGCAGCGTTGAAGATCTTTGGAGCGGGGGCACAGATACGCAGTATTTT
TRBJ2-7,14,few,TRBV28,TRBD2,CASSLLAGVHEQYF,TGTGCCAGCAGTTTATTAGCGGGAGTGCACGAGCAGTACTTC
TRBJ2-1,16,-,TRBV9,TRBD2,CASSPHLAGGYNEQFF,TGTGCCAGCAGCCCACACCTAGCGGGAGGCTACAATGAGCAGTTCTTC
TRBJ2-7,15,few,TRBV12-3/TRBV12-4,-,CASSLGGMGPYEQYF,TGTGCCAGCAGTTTAGGCGGGATGGGGCCCTACGAGCAGTACTTC
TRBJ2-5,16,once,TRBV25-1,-,CASSEFGAGAQETQYF,TGTGCCAGCAGTGAATTTGGGGCGGGGGCGCAAGAGACCCAGTACTTC
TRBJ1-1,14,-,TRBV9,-,CASSVGQVGTEAFF,TGTGCCAGCAGCGTAGGACAGGTCGGCACTGAAGCTTTCTTT
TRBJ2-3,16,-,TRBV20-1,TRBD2,CCARPGLALGRDTQYF,TGCTGTGCTAGACCGGGACTAGCGCTGGGTAGAGATACGCAGTATTTT
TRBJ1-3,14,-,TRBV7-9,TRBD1,CATDRATSGNTIYF,TGTGCCACAGACAGGGCGACCTCTGGAAACACCATATATTTT
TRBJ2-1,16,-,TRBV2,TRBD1,CASRLSPGQDYNEQFF,TGTGCCAGCAGGCTTTCGCCGGGACAGGATTACAATGAGCAGTTCTTC
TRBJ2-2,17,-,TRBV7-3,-,CASSLNGGLANTGELFF,TGTGCCAGCAGCCTCAATGGGGGGCTAGCGAACACCGGGGAGCTGTTTTTT
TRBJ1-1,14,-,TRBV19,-,CASTITGLRTEAFF,TGTGCCAGTACCATAACAGGGCTCAGAACTGAAGCTTTCTTT
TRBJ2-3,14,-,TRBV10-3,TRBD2,CANAPGLQTDTQYF,TGTGCCAACGCCCCGGGACTACAAACAGATACGCAGTATTTT
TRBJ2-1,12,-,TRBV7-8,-,CASSRRGNEQFF,TGTGCCAGCAGCCGGCGGGGCAATGAGCAGTTCTTC
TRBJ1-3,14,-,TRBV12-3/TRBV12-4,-,CASSLLGSGNTIYF,TGTGCCAGCAGTTTGTTAGGCTCCGGAAACACCATATATTTT
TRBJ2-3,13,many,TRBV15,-,CATAISPTDTQYF,TGTGCCACCGCAATATCCCCCACAGATACGCAGTATTTT
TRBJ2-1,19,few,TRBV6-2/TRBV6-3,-,CATAFWGGTNSYSYNEQFF,TGTGCCACAGCATTCTGGGGAGGGACAAATTCTTACTCCTACAATGAGCAGTTCTTC
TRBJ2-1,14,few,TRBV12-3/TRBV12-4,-,CASSLVGVGGEQFF,TGTGCCAGCAGTTTAGTTGGGGTAGGAGGTGAGCAGTTCTTC
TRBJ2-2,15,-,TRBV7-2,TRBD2,CASSSRLATTGELFF,TGTGCCAGCAGCTCAAGACTAGCCACCACCGGGGAGCTGTTTTTT
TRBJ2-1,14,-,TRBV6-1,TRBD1,CASSLRQGAGEQFF,TGTGCCAGCAGCCTCAGACAGGGGGCCGGGGAGCAGTTCTTC
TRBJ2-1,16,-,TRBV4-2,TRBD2,CASSQEPPSGANEQFF,TGTGCCAGCAGCCAAGAACCGCCTAGCGGGGCAAATGAGCAGTTCTTC
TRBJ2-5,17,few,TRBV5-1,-,CASSHYGGQRRTETQYF,TGCGCCAGCAGCCATTATGGAGGCCAACGGCGAACCGAGACCCAGTACTTC
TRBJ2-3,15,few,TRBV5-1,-,CASSRGSEGTDTQYF,TGCGCCAGCAGCAGGGGGTCCGAGGGAACAGATACGCAGTATTTT
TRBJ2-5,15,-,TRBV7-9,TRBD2,CASSSPGLGQETQYF,TGTGCCAGCAGCTCTCCGGGACTAGGTCAAGAGACCCAGTACTTC